This TCR beta chain was identified in a study of blood T cell repertoires in COVID-19. Study details: The United States, Italy and Spain were the sources of the acute and convalescent COVID-19 samples. Sources were T cells, B-cell-depleted T cells, or PBMCs; the material itself was cDNA or gDNA.

Per the study methods: Amplification of reference gene primers provided the estimated nucleated cell counts. TCRdb keeps only in-frame clones here, not all; method: immunoSEQ multiplex PCR. Clonal size and the V and J genes are those of that table, whereas D and trimming came from the DNA. The table lists roughly 78,000 clones, 88% of them singletons. V lost 4 bases, J lost 1 base, and 21 bases lay in between. The CDR3 runs to 18 residues. Germline CDR1 reads LNHDA; CDR2 reads SQIVND (reference sequence). Sequenced sample: peripheral blood. J is TRBJ2-3 and V is TRBV19; TRBD1 is a possible D gene (6 bases). The sequence was collected from a man aged 50-60 years with acute or convalescent COVID-19. Here the CDR3 DNA reads TGTGCCAGTAGTACCCTTAGGACAGTTCATGCTGGCACAGATACGCAGTATTTT. It is translated as CASSTLRTVHAGTDTQYF.